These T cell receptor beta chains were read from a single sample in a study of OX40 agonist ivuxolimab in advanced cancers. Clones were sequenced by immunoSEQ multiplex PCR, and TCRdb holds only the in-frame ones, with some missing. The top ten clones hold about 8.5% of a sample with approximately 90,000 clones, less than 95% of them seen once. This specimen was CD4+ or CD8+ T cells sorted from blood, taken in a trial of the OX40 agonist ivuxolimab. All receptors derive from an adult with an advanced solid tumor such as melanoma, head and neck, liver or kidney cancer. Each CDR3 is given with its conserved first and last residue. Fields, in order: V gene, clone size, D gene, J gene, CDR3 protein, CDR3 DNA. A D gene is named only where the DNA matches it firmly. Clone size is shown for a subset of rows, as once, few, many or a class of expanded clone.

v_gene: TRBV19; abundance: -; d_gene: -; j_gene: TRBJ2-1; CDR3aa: CASSIFLRGEQFF; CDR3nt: TGTGCCAGTAGTATTTTTTTACGAGGTGAGCAGTTCTTC
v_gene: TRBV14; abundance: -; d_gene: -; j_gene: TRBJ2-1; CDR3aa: CASSLVQAYNEQFF; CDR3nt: TGTGCCAGCAGCCTCGTACAGGCCTACAATGAGCAGTTCTTC
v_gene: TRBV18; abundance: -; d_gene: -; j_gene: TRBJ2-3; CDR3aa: CASSPGRSRTQYF; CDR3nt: TGTGCCAGCTCACCGGGGCGATCGAGGACGCAGTATTTT
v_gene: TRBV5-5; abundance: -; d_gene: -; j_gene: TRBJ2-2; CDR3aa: CASSLLAVAGELFF; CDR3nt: TGTGCCAGCAGCTTATTGGCGGTAGCCGGGGAGCTGTTTTTT
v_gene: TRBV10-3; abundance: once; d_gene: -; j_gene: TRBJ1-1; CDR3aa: CAISEGITEAFF; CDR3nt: TGTGCCATCAGTGAGGGGATCACTGAAGCTTTCTTT
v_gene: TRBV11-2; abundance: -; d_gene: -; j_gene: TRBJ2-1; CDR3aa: CASSLATENLGNEQFF; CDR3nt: TGTGCCAGCAGCTTAGCGACAGAAAACCTTGGCAATGAGCAGTTCTTC
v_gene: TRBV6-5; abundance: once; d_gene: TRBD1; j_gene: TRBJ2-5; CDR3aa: CASTTLQGRETQYF; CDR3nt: TGTGCCAGCACAACACTACAGGGGCGAGAGACCCAGTACTTC
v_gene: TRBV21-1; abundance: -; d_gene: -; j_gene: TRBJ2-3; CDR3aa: CASRLHTDTQYF; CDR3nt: TGTGCCAGCAGGCTTCACACAGATACGCAGTATTTT
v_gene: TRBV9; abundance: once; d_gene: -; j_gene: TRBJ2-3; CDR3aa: CASSLGSGVSTDTQYF; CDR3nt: TGTGCCAGCAGCCTCGGTAGCGGAGTTAGCACAGATACGCAGTATTTT
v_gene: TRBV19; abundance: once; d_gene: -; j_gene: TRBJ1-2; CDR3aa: CASSIAVAANYGYTF; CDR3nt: TGTGCCAGTAGTATAGCAGTCGCAGCTAACTATGGCTACACCTTC
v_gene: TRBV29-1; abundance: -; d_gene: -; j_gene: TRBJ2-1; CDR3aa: CSVTQGGNEQFF; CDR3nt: TGCAGCGTGACACAAGGGGGGAATGAGCAGTTCTTC
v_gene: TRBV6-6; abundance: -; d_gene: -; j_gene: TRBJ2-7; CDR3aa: CASTSPRISYEQYF; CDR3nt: TGTGCCAGCACCTCCCCCCGGATCTCCTACGAGCAGTACTTC
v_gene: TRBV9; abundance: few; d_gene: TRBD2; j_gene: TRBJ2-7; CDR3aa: CASSVKGGSITEQYF; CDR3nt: TGTGCCAGCAGCGTAAAGGGCGGGAGTATTACCGAGCAGTACTTC
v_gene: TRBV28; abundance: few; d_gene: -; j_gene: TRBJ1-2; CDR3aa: CASSSGAGEGYTF; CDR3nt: TGTGCCAGCAGTTCCGGGGCTGGAGAGGGCTACACCTTC
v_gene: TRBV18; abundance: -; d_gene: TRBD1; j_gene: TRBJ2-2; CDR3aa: CASSPSYGTANTGELFF; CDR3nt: TGTGCCAGCTCACCCTCTTACGGGACAGCTAACACCGGGGAGCTGTTTTTT
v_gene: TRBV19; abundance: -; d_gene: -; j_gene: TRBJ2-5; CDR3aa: CASSFRQGGGKTQYF; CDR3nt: TGTGCCAGTAGTTTTAGACAGGGAGGCGGGAAGACCCAGTACTTC
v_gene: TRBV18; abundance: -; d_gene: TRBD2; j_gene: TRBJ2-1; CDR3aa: CASSPPKTSSSSRSNEQFF; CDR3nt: TGTGCCAGCTCACCACCTAAGACTAGCTCCTCGTCCCGGAGCAATGAGCAGTTCTTC
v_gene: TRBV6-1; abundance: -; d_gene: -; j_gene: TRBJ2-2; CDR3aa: CASSEDRARELFF; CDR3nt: TGTGCCAGCAGTGAAGACAGAGCCCGGGAGCTGTTTTTT
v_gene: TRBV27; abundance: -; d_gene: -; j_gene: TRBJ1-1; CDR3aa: CASSSGLHTEAFF; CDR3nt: TGTGCCAGCAGTTCGGGACTTCACACTGAAGCTTTCTTT
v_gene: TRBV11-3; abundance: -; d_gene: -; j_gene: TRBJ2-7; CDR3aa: CASSLRRAYEQYF; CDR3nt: TGTGCCAGCAGCCTCCGGAGGGCCTACGAGCAGTACTTC
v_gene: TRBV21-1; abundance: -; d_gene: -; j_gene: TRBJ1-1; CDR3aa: CASSNLDGQSEAFF; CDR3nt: TGTGCCAGCAGCAACCTAGACGGACAGTCTGAAGCTTTCTTT
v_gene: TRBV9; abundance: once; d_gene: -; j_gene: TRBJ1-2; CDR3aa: CASTTSHWEGGYGYTF; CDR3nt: TGTGCCAGCACCACATCACATTGGGAGGGGGGCTATGGCTACACCTTC
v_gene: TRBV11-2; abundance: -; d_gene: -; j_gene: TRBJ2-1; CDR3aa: CASSSMLNRANEQFF; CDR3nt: TGTGCCAGCAGCTCAATGCTAAATCGGGCTAATGAGCAGTTCTTC
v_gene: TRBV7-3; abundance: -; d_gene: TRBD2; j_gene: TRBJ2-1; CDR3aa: CASSPWTSGRNEQFF; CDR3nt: TGTGCCAGCAGCCCCTGGACTAGCGGGAGAAATGAGCAGTTCTTC
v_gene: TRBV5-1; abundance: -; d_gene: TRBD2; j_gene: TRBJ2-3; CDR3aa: CASSGLAGARADTQYF; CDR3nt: TGCGCCAGCAGCGGGCTAGCGGGAGCGCGCGCAGATACGCAGTATTTT
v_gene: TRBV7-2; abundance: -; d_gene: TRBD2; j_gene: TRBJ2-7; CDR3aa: CASSLRLAGYYEQYF; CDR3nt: TGTGCCAGCAGCTTAAGACTAGCGGGATACTACGAGCAGTACTTC
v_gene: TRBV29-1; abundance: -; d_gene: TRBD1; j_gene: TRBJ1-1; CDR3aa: CSVDSTGGTEAFF; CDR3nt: TGCAGCGTTGATTCTACAGGGGGCACTGAAGCTTTCTTT
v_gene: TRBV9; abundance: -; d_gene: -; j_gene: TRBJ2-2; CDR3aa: CASSPLNTGELFF; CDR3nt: TGTGCCAGCAGCCCGCTGAACACCGGGGAGCTGTTTTTT
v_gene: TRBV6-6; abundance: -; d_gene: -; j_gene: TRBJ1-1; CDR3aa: CASTYGANTEAFF; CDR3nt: TGTGCCAGCACGTACGGGGCGAACACTGAAGCTTTCTTT
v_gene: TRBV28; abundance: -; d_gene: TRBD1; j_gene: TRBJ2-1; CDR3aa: CASSPPDRGTVNEQFF; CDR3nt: TGTGCCAGCAGTCCCCCGGACAGGGGCACCGTTAATGAGCAGTTCTTC
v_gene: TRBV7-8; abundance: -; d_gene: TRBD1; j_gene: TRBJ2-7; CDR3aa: CASSLTGTGRYEQYF; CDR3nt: TGTGCCAGCAGCTTAACCGGGACAGGGAGATACGAGCAGTACTTC